This T cell receptor (beta chain) is drawn from a study of blood T cell repertoires in COVID-19. Study-wide context: Samples of COVID-19 (acute and convalescent) were obtained from the United States, Italy and Spain. Sources were T cells, B-cell-depleted T cells, or PBMCs; the material itself was cDNA or gDNA.

The CDR3 has 14 residues. Trimming removed 4 bases from V and 6 bases from J; junction bases left unmatched: 9. From germline, CDR1 is LGHDT and CDR2 YNNKEL (reference sequence). Original handling: Estimation of nucleated cell counts was performed using reference gene primer amplification. Clones were sequenced by immunoSEQ multiplex PCR, and TCRdb holds only the in-frame ones, with some missing. V, J and clone size derive from that table, while D and trimming were established from the DNA sequence. The top ten hold over 0.35% of the sample, which has 90,000 or so clones, around 88% seen once. The material sequenced was peripheral blood. This sequence was found in a man aged 55 to 70 with acute or convalescent COVID-19. The chain carries TRBV3-1 (or the pseudogene TRBV3-2) and TRBJ2-7; 7 bases are shared with TRBD2. CDR3 amino acids: CASSPRTSGTEQYF. The DNA for the CDR3 is TGTGCCAGCAGCCCTCGGACTAGTGGGACCGAGCAGTACTTC.